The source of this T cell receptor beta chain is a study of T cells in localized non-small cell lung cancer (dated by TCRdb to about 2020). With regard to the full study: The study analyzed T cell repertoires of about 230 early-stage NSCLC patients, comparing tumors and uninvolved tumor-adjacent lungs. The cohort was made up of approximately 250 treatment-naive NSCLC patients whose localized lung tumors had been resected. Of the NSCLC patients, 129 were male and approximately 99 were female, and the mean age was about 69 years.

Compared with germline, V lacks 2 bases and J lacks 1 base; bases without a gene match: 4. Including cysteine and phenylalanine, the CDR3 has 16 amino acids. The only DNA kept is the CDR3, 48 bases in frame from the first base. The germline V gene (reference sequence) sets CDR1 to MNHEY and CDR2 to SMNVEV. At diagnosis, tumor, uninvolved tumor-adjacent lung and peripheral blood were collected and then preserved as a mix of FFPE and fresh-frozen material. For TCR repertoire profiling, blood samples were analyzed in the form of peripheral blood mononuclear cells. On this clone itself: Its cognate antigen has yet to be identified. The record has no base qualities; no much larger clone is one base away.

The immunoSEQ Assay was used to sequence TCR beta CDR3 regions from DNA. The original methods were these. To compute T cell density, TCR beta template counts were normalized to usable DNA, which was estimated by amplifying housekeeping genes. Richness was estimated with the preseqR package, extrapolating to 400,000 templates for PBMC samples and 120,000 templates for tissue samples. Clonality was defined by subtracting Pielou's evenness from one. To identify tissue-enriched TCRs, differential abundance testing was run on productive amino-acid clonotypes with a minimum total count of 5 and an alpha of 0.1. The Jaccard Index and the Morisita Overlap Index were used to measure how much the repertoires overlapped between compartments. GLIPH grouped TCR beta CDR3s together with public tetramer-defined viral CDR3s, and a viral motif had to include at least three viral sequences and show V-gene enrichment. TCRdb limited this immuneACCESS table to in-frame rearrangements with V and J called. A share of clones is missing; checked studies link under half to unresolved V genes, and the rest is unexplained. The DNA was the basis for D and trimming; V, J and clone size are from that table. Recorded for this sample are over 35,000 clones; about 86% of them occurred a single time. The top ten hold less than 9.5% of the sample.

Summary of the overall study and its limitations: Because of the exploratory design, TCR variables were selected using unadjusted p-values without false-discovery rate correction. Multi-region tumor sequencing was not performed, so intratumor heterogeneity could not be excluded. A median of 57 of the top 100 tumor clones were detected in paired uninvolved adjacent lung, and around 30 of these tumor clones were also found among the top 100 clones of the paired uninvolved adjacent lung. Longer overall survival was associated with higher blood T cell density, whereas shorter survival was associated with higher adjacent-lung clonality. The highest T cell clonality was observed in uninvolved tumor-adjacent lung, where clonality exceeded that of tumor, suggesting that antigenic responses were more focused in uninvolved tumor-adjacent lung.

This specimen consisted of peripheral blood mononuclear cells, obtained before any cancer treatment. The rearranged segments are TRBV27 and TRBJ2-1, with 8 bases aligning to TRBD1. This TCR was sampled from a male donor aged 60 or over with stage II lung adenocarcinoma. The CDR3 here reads CASSLPGQGSYNEQFF. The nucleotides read TGTGCCAGCAGTTTACCCGGACAGGGTTCCTACAATGAGCAGTTCTTC.